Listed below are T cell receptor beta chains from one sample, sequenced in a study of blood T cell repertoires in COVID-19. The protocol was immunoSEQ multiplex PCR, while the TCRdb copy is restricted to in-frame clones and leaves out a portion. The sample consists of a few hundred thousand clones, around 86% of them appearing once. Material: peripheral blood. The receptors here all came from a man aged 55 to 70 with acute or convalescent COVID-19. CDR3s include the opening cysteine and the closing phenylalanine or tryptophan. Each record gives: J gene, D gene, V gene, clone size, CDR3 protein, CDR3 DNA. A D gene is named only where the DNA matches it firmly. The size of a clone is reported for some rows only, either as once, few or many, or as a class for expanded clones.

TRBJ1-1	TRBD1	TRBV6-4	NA	CASRVDRGNTEAFF	TGTGCCAGCAGGGTTGACAGGGGGAACACTGAAGCTTTCTTT
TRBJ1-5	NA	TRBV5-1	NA	CASSLVGNQPQHF	TGCGCCAGCAGCTTGGTCGGTAATCAGCCCCAGCATTTT
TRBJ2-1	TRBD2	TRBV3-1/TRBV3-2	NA	CASSQESPGLAGGPPYNEQFF	TGTGCCAGCAGCCAAGAATCCCCTGGACTAGCGGGGGGGCCTCCCTACAATGAGCAGTTCTTC
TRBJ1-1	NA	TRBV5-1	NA	CASTLTAGNTEAFF	TGCGCCAGCACTCTCACAGCAGGGAACACTGAAGCTTTCTTT
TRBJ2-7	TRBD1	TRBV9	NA	CASSPGTELYEQYF	TGTGCCAGCAGCCCCGGGACAGAGCTCTACGAGCAGTACTTC
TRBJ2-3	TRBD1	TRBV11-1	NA	CASSVWTGADTQYF	TGTGCCAGCAGCGTATGGACAGGAGCAGATACGCAGTATTTT
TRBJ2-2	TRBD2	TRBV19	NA	CASSYSSGGANTGELFF	TGTGCCAGTAGCTACTCTAGCGGGGGGGCAAACACCGGGGAGCTGTTTTTT
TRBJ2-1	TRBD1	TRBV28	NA	CASLTRQGSYNEQFF	TGTGCCAGCCTAACCCGACAGGGATCCTACAATGAGCAGTTCTTC
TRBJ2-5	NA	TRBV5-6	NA	CASSQGGGRETQYF	TGTGCCAGCAGCCAGGGTGGGGGCAGAGAGACCCAGTACTTC
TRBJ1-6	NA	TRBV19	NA	CASKDIYNSPLHF	TGTGCCAGCAAGGACATTTATAATTCACCCCTCCACTTT
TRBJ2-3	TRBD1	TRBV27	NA	CASSLSDRGVSTDTQYF	TGTGCCAGCAGTTTATCGGACAGGGGCGTCAGCACAGATACGCAGTATTTT
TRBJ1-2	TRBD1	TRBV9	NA	CASSATGGNYGYTF	TGTGCCAGCAGCGCTACAGGGGGAAACTATGGCTACACCTTC
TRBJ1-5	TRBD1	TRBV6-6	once	CASSYTGGINQPQHF	TGTGCCAGCAGTTACACAGGGGGTATCAATCAGCCCCAGCATTTT
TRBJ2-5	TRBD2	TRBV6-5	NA	CASSYSPIGRGETQYF	TGTGCCAGCAGTTACTCCCCGATCGGGAGGGGAGAGACCCAGTACTTC
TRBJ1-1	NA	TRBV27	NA	CASSFSPSNTEAFF	TGTGCCAGCAGTTTTAGTCCATCGAACACTGAAGCTTTCTTT
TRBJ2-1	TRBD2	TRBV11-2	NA	CASQTGGNEQFF	TGTGCCAGCCAGACGGGGGGCAATGAGCAGTTCTTC